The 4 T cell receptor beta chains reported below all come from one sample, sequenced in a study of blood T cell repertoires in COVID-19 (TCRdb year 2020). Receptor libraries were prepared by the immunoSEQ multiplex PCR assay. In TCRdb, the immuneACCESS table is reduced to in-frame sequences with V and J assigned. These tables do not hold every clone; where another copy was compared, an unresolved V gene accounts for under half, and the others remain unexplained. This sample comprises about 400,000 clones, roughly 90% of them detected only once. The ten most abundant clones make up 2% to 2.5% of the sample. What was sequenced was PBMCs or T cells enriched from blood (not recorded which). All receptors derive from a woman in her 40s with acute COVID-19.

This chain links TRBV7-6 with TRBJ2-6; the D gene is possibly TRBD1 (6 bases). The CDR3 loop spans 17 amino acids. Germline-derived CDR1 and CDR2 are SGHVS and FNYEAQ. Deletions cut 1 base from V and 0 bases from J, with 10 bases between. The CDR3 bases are TGTGCCAGCAGCTTAGATGGGGGCAGCTCTGGGGCCAACGTCCTGACTTTC. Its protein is CASSLDGGSSGANVLTF.

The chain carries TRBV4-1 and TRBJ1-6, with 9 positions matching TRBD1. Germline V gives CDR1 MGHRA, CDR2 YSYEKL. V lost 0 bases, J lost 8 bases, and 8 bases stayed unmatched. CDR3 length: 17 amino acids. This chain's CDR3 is CASSQDLDRGGYSPLHF. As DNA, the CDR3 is TGCGCCAGCAGCCAAGATCTTGACAGGGGGGGTTATTCACCCCTCCACTTT.

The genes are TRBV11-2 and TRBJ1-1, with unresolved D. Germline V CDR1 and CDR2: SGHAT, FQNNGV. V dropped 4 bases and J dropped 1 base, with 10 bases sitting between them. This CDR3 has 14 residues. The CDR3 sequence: CASSYQRGNTEAFF. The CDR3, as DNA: TGTGCCAGCAGCTACCAACGGGGGAACACTGAAGCTTTCTTT.

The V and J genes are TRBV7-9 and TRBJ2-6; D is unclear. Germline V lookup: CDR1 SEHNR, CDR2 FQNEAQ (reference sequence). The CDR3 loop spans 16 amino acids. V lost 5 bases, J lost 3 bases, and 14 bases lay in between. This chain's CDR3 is CASSPEHVFGANVLTF. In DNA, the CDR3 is TGTGCCAGCAGCCCCGAACACGTTTTTGGGGCCAACGTCCTGACTTTC.